This TCR beta chain was sequenced for a study of brain T cells in children with intractable seizures. Study-level findings and limits: Viral specificity was inferred only from CDR3 similarity; HCMV serostatus was unknown.

On this clone itself: The antigen is not known.

The method was immunoSEQ multiplex PCR; TCRdb's version includes in-frame clones alone and lacks a portion of them. Found here are about 80,000 clones, roughly 89% of them singletons; the top ten hold about 23%. The CDR3 length is 15 residues. Germline lookup yields CDR1 MNHEY and CDR2 SMNVEV (reference sequence). Trimming took off 6 bases at V and 0 bases at J, with 12 bases between the two ends. Sequencing was limited to surgery cases with top T cell transcript signatures in brain tissue. Pre-surgery treatment included at least one anti-epileptic drug. The clonotype comes from a girl aged 2-10 years with Rasmussen encephalitis and intractable seizures. The rearrangement joins TRBV27 to TRBJ1-5; a possible D gene is TRBD1 (5 bases). This specimen consisted of peripheral blood, obtained at surgery. DNA for the CDR3: TGTGCCAGCAGCACAGGACCTTTTAGCAATCAGCCCCAGCATTTT. Protein product: CASSTGPFSNQPQHF.